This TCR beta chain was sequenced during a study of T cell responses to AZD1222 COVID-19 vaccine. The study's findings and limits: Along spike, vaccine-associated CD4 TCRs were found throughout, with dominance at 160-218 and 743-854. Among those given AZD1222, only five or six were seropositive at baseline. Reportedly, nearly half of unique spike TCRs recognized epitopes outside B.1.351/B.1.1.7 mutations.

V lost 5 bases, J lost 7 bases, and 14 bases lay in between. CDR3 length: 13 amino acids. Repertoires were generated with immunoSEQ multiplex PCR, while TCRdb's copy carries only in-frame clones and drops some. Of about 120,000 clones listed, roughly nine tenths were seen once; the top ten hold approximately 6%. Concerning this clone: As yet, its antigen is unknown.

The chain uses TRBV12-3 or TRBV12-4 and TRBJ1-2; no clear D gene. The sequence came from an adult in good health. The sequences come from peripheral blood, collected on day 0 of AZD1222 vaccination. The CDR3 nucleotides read TGTGCCAGCAGTGAGGGAGATCCGGGTGGCTACACCTTC. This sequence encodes CASSEGDPGGYTF.